This TCR beta chain appears in the sequencing data of a study of cytomegalovirus exposure and HLA in healthy donors. Study results and caveats: A later analysis reported that several of the most significant clusters appeared to be linked to common viral pathogens, among them Epstein-Barr virus. Many donors shared some public TCRs, even though most TCR sequences were rare.

Primers: 60 Vbeta forward and 13 Jbeta reverse. The table came from immunoSEQ multiplex PCR; TCRdb's copy has only in-frame clones and leaves some out. The table records under 150,000 clones, around 60% of them present only once. For this clone: Its antigen is unknown.

Germline V gives CDR1 SEHNR, CDR2 FQNEAQ (reference sequence). This CDR3 region has 15 residues. The V and J ends lost 5 bases and 4 bases, in that order; junction bases with no gene match: 5. This TCR derives from a man between 35 and 55 years old in good health and CMV-seropositive. The chain couples TRBV7-9 to TRBJ2-1, with 10 bases lining up with TRBD2. Specimen: PBMCs. CDR3 sequence reads: CASSPGLAAYNEQFF. The CDR3 DNA follows: TGTGCCAGCAGCCCCGGACTAGCGGCTTACAATGAGCAGTTCTTC. The complete variable domain, with remaining parts taken from reference TRBV7-9 and TRBJ2-1, reads DTGVSQNPRHKITKRGQNVTFRCDPISEHNRLYWYRQTLGQGPEFLTYFQNEAQLEKSRLLSDRFSAERPKGSFSTLEIQRTEQGDSAMYLCASSPGLAAYNEQFFGPGTRLTVL.